The 32 T cell receptor beta chains reported below all come from one sample, sequenced in a study of CD8+CD57+ T cells in acquired aplastic anemia. Those patients picked for sequencing had displayed CD8+CD57+ cell expansion on flow cytometry. Profiling of TCR beta VDJ combinations and CDR3 sequences used genomic DNA as template. TCRdb reanalysed the reads using MiXCR and keeps one entry per CDR3 protein. The table includes 400,000 to 600,000 distinct CDR3 sequences, more than 25% detected once. Sequenced: sorted CD4+, CD8+, or CD8+CD57+ T cells (not recorded which) from PBMCs. Receptors were obtained from a human donor with aplastic anemia.

This chain links TRBV25-1 with TRBJ1-2; 7 bases match TRBD1. The CDR3 runs 13 residues. V dropped 6 bases and J dropped 8; count of bases not matched to a gene: 9. The germline V gene has CDR1 MGHDK and CDR2 SYGVNS. The CDR3 coding sequence is TGTGCCAGCAGCCCGACTACAGGGGCCGGCTACACCTTC. Protein product: CASSPTTGAGYTF.

The chain links TRBV15 to TRBJ2-5; 7 nucleotides align to TRBD1. CDR3 length equals 16 residues. V shed 3 bases, J shed 2 bases, and the junction held 9 bases outside the gene matches. From germline, CDR1 is LNHNV and CDR2 YYDKDF (reference sequence). CDR3 DNA sequence: TGTGCCACCAGCAGTTCGGACCGGGACAGTCAAGAGACCCAGTACTTC. Protein product: CATSSSDRDSQETQYF.

At least ten counts were recorded for this clonotype. The V call is TRBV2, the J call TRBJ2-3; perhaps TRBD2 as D (5 bases). Trimming left V 5 bases short and J 9 bases short, with 15 bases between. The CDR3 covers 13 residues. Germline V gives CDR1 SNHLY, CDR2 FYNNEI. CDR3 DNA: TGTGCCAGCAGTTCGGACTCACCCGGGACGCAGTATTTT. This codes for CASSSDSPGTQYF.

As concerns this clonotype: The CDR3 does not end in the conserved phenylalanine or tryptophan, so this is likely a read error. It is unclear where the CDR3 begins or ends on the DNA, so no DNA is shown, and the CDR3 is as TCRdb lists it. The gene calls are TRBV19 and TRBJ1-6; TRBD1 is the table's D call and was not checked against the DNA. Counting both end residues, the CDR3 totals 9 amino acids. CDR1 and CDR2 from the germline V gene are LNHDA and SQIVND (reference sequence). The CDR3 is CASSIGQGG.

This clonotype was recorded a few times. The chain carries TRBV19 and TRBJ2-1; 7 positions match TRBD2. V lost 5 bases and J lost 4; bases outside the gene matches: 11. Germline V gives CDR1 LNHDA, CDR2 SQIVND (reference sequence). This CDR3 contains 16 residues. CDR3 nucleotide sequence: TGTGCCAGTAGTCCTTCGCCTAGCGGACCGTACAATGAGCAGTTCTTC. This encodes CASSPSPSGPYNEQFF.

This clonotype was observed many times. This chain connects TRBV2 to TRBJ2-5; unclear D gene. V was shortened by 3 bases and J by 1 base, with 15 bases between the two germline ends. This CDR3 comprises 16 residues. Germline V gene lookup returns CDR1 SNHLY and CDR2 FYNNEI. CDR3 region: CASSDDSRHGQETQYF. The DNA for the CDR3 is TGTGCCAGCAGTGATGATTCTCGTCACGGCCAAGAGACCCAGTACTTC.

This chain uses TRBV7-2 with TRBJ1-3; D uncertain. The CDR3 extends over 15 amino acids. Germline values: CDR1 SGHTA, CDR2 FQGNSA. The V end was cut by 1 base, the J end by 3 bases, with 10 bases between. CDR3 nucleotides: TGTGCCAGCAGCTTAGTTAAGACGTTTGGAAACACCATATATTTT. Encoded protein: CASSLVKTFGNTIYF.

This rearrangement joins TRBV9 to TRBJ2-3; tentatively, D is TRBD1 or TRBD2 (6 bases each). The CDR3 spans 18 residues. From germline, CDR1 is SGDLS and CDR2 YYNGEE. V lost 1 base and J lost 3, with 21 bases in between. DNA of the CDR3: TGTGCCAGCAGCGTAAGCCCACTTGGAGGGGGGAAGACAGATACGCAGTATTTT. This translates into CASSVSPLGGGKTDTQYF.

This chain connects TRBV2 to TRBJ2-7; 9 bases are a match to TRBD2. Germline-derived CDR1 and CDR2 are SNHLY and FYNNEI. This CDR3 spans 13 amino acids. CDR3 nucleotide sequence: TGTGCCAGCAGTGAGCTAGCGGGGTACGGGCAGTACGTC. As protein: CASSELAGYGQYV.

The J gene is TRBJ2-3, the V gene TRBV11-2, with D unresolved. The germline V and J ends were trimmed by 1 base and 4 bases, with 12 bases remaining between them. The germline V gene encodes CDR1 SGHAT and CDR2 FQNNGV. The CDR3 extends over 15 amino acids. The CDR3 reads CASSLGLSLPDTQYF. The CDR3 nucleotides read TGTGCCAGCAGCTTAGGTCTCAGTCTCCCAGATACGCAGTATTTT.

The rearrangement joins TRBV9 to TRBJ2-2; 8 nucleotides align to TRBD2. CDR3 length equals 15 residues. The V gene's germline CDR1 is SGDLS and CDR2 YYNGEE. CDR3 DNA sequence: TGTGCTAGTCTTCGGATAGCGGGGACCACCGGGGAGCTGTTTTTT. It translates to CASLRIAGTTGELFF.

V gene TRBV25-1 combines with J gene TRBJ2-7, with 7 bases fitting TRBD1. The trim removed 8 bases at V and 0 bases at J, leaving 4 bases unmatched. There are 13 residues in the CDR3. Germline loops: CDR1 MGHDK, CDR2 SYGVNS. Here the CDR3 reads CASGTVNSYEQYF. DNA of the CDR3: TGTGCCAGCGGGACAGTTAACTCCTACGAGCAGTACTTC.

This clonotype was seen only a few times. V is TRBV6-5 and J is TRBJ1-5; D remains ambiguous. This CDR3 has 13 residues. Germline CDR1 and CDR2: MNHEY and SVGAGI. The V end lost 3 bases, the J end lost 1 base, and 4 bases lay between the germline ends. In DNA, the CDR3 is TGTGCCAGCAGTTATGTGAGCAATCAGCCCCAGCATTTT. Encoded protein: CASSYVSNQPQHF.

This clonotype was picked up a small number of times. This chain connects TRBV4-2 to TRBJ2-3; 11 nucleotides agree with TRBD1. Trimming removed 6 bases from V and 11 bases from J; junction bases left unmatched: 16. The CDR3 has 16 amino acids. CDR1 is LGHNA, CDR2 YNFKEQ, per germline. CDR3 sequence: CASSPRTGGGLVGQYF. The CDR3 region has the DNA TGTGCCAGCAGTCCCCGGACAGGGGGCGGGTTAGTGGGGCAGTATTTT.

This clonotype was counted at least ten times. This rearrangement joins TRBV10-3 to TRBJ1-1; TRBD1 agrees at 8 bases. Trimming cost V 2 bases and J 7 bases; bases outside gene matches: 3. The CDR3 runs 13 residues. Germline V gene lookup returns CDR1 ENHRY and CDR2 SYGVKD. The CDR3 protein is CAISEAGGVEAFF. The CDR3 DNA sequence: TGTGCCATCAGTGAGGCAGGGGGCGTTGAAGCTTTCTTT.

This chain links TRBV7-9 with TRBJ1-2; 7 nucleotides align to TRBD1. The V and J ends lost 3 bases and 7 bases, in that order; junction bases with no gene match: 11. This CDR3 contains 15 residues. Germline V gene sequence: CDR1 SEHNR, CDR2 FQNEAQ (reference sequence). In nucleotides, the CDR3 is TGTGCCAGCAGCTTCTCGACAGGGTTGACGTTTGGCTACACCTTC. It encodes CASSFSTGLTFGYTF.

This chain links TRBV6-5 with TRBJ1-6; D remains ambiguous. The CDR3 consists of 16 residues. Between the trimmed V and J ends, which lost 7 bases and 8 bases, there was a span of 21 bases. The germline gives CDR1 MNHEY, CDR2 SVGAGI. The CDR3 coding sequence is TGTGCCAGCATTTTACGCGTGTCTTCAATGGATTCACCCCTCCACTTT. It yields the protein CASILRVSSMDSPLHF.

In this sample, this clonotype turned up a few times. The chain is built from TRBV15 and TRBJ2-5, with TRBD2 matching over 14 bases. Germline lookup yields CDR1 LNHNV and CDR2 YYDKDF (reference sequence). There are 18 residues in the CDR3. The V gene end was trimmed by 1 base and the J gene end by 3 bases; junction bases not matched to a gene: 7. CDR3 region: CATSRVIPGLAGEETQYF. CDR3 coding DNA: TGTGCCACCAGCAGAGTCATTCCGGGACTAGCGGGAGAAGAGACCCAGTACTTC.

The CDR3, as DNA: TGTGCCAGCAGGAGAGACCCCCAAGAGACCCAGTACTTC. Translated: CASRRDPQETQYF. The rearrangement uses TRBV6-6 and TRBJ2-5; D not resolved. Germline values: CDR1 MNHNY, CDR2 SVGAGI (reference sequence). V was clipped by 6 bases and J by 1 base, with 9 bases between them. The CDR3 has 13 amino acids.

This clonotype occurred many times. The chain uses TRBV2 and TRBJ2-7; either TRBD1 or TRBD2 may supply D (5 bases each). Deletions cut 3 bases from V and 8 bases from J, with 14 bases between. Germline V gene sequence: CDR1 SNHLY, CDR2 FYNNEI. The CDR3 length is 13 residues. CDR3 residues: CASSEGPPVKQYF. CDR3 in DNA: TGTGCCAGCAGTGAGGGACCGCCGGTTAAGCAGTACTTC.

For this clonotype: A junction end diverges from the germline sequence, so it may reflect a read error. The chain couples TRBV10-3 to TRBJ2-7; TRBD1 aligns across 8 bases. The germline V gene encodes CDR1 ENHRY and CDR2 SYGVKD. The CDR3 contains 15 residues. CDR3 sequence: CASSYRQGAAYEQYF. CDR3 DNA: TGTGCCAGCAGTTACCGGCAGGGGGCAGCCTACGAGCAGTACTTC.

This clonotype has just a few counts. This rearrangement joins TRBV3-1 to TRBJ2-7; D remains unclear. The germline V and J ends were trimmed by 0 bases and 5 bases, with 14 bases remaining between them. CDR3 size: 15 residues. The V gene's germline CDR1 is LGHDT and CDR2 YNNKEL (reference sequence). The CDR3, as DNA: TGTGCCAGCAGCCAAGACGTAAGGGTTGTCCACGAGCAGTACTTC. The encoded protein is CASSQDVRVVHEQYF.

This clonotype has more than one count but fewer than ten. This chain links TRBV4-3 with TRBJ2-7, with a possible D match to TRBD2 (6 bases). The germline V gene encodes CDR1 LGHNA and CDR2 YSLEER. V was clipped by 1 base and J by 6 bases, with 16 bases between them. The CDR3 spans 15 residues. For the CDR3, the DNA is TGCGCCAGCAGCCAAGTCCGGGGGTTCGCAGGCGAGCAGTACTTC. This gives the protein CASSQVRGFAGEQYF.

The sample holds a few counts of this clonotype. The chain uses TRBV30 and TRBJ1-5; the D is unclear. Germline V gives CDR1 GTSNPN, CDR2 SVGIG (reference sequence). The CDR3 spans 15 residues. The V end lost 0 bases, the J end lost 1 base, and 10 bases lay between the germline ends. CDR3 protein: CAWSVPGNSNQPQHF. CDR3 sequence (DNA): TGTGCCTGGAGTGTACCGGGGAACAGCAATCAGCCCCAGCATTTT.

About this clonotype itself: This may stem from a read error, because a much larger clone lies one nucleotide away. V is TRBV29-1 and J is TRBJ1-1; D may be TRBD1 (6 bases). Germline V CDR1 and CDR2: SQVTM, ANQGSEA. The CDR3 runs to 12 residues. This CDR3 is CNVQSGDTEAFF. The CDR3 DNA reads TGCAACGTTCAGTCAGGGGACACTGAAGCTTTCTTT.

The table lists this clonotype with a few counts. This sequence joins TRBV7-6 and TRBJ2-3; 7 bases align to TRBD2. The CDR3 length is 15 residues. With V trimmed by 4 bases and J by 9 bases, 13 bases remained unmatched. Germline values: CDR1 SGHVS, CDR2 FNYEAQ. CDR3 protein: CASSYTSDTPSTQYF. CDR3 nucleotides: TGTGCCAGCAGCTACACTAGCGACACCCCCTCGACGCAGTATTTT.

Ten or more counts support this clonotype. The V call is TRBV5-1, the J call TRBJ2-7; D is perhaps TRBD1 (6 bases). The CDR3 sequence is 15 residues long. Per the germline V gene, CDR1 is SGHRS and CDR2 is YFSETQ. V was cut by 0 bases and J by 1 base, with 11 bases left in between. The CDR3 is CASSLGSGVSYEQYF. CDR3 DNA: TGCGCCAGCAGCTTGGGTTCAGGGGTGTCCTACGAGCAGTACTTC.

The V call is TRBV20-1, the J call TRBJ2-2; D may correspond to TRBD1 or TRBD2 (5 bases each). Germline V gene data show CDR1 as DFQATT and CDR2 as SNEGSKA (reference sequence). CDR3 size: 13 residues. Trimming took off 4 bases at V and 2 bases at J, with 8 bases between the two ends. CDR3 sequence (DNA): TGCAGTGCTACCGGGGCCAACACCGGGGAGCTGTTTTTT. Protein: CSATGANTGELFF.

In this sample, this clonotype turned up many times. V usage is TRBV29-1 and J usage is TRBJ1-3; tentatively, D is TRBD1 (6 bases). CDR1 is SQVTM, CDR2 ANQGSEA, per germline. Trimming pared 6 bases from V and 1 base from J, leaving 19 bases between. This CDR3 spans 16 amino acids. The CDR3, as DNA: TGCAGCGTCCACTCCCTAACACAGGGTTCTGGAAACACCATATATTTT. Residues: CSVHSLTQGSGNTIYF.

This clonotype was counted a few times. The J gene is TRBJ2-1, the V gene TRBV7-6; 7 nucleotides match TRBD1. The CDR3 is 15 residues long. The V segment lost 0 bases and the J segment 6 bases; nucleotides outside the gene matches: 5. Germline V lookup: CDR1 SGHVS, CDR2 FNYEAQ. The CDR3 DNA reads as TGTGCCAGCAGCTTAGCCGGGACAGTTCCCAATGAGCAGTTCTTC. It specifies CASSLAGTVPNEQFF.

Here the CDR3 reads CASSYRGTIYEQYF. CDR3 sequence (DNA): TGTGCCAGCAGTTACAGGGGCACTATCTACGAGCAGTACTTC. The rearrangement links TRBV25-1 to TRBJ2-7; 7 bases map to TRBD1. Trimming took 5 bases from V and 3 from J; bases not matched to a gene: 7. CDR1 is MGHDK, CDR2 SYGVNS, per germline. The CDR3 runs 14 residues.

The rearrangement joins TRBV29-1 to TRBJ2-1; TRBD1 matches at 7 bases. Trimming at V came to 2 bases and at J to 2 bases, leaving 3 bases not matched to a gene. CDR3 length: 14 residues. Germline values: CDR1 SQVTM, CDR2 ANQGSEA. The CDR3 is CSVESGTAYNEQFF. CDR3 in DNA: TGCAGCGTTGAATCTGGGACAGCCTACAATGAGCAGTTCTTC.